This T cell receptor (beta chain) was found in a study of cytomegalovirus exposure and HLA in healthy donors. Looking at the study overall: Earlier sequencing of 150 million to 200 million T cells yielded 100 million to 140 million unique TCR beta sequences. Overall study results and limits: The study listed roughly 150 cytomegalovirus-associated TCR beta chains. Reports described diagnosis of cytomegalovirus status by the classifier as highly specific and sensitive.

CDR3 size: 14 residues. Germline V lookup: CDR1 SGHDT, CDR2 YYEEEE. The germline V and J ends were trimmed by 2 bases and 2 bases, with 9 bases remaining between them. To note about this clone: What it binds is unknown.

Primers for the PCR totalled 60 Vbeta and 13 Jbeta. Using immunoSEQ multiplex PCR, the repertoire was profiled, and TCRdb retains in-frame clones only, with some absent. This sample has about 170,000 clones, with roughly 80% found just once. The source of this sequence is a woman aged 18 to 35 in good health and CMV-seronegative. The gene calls are TRBV5-6 and TRBJ2-3; D uncertain. Specimen: PBMCs. CDR3 in DNA: TGTGCCAGCAGCTTTCAGGAAGTCACAGATACGCAGTATTTT. Amino acid sequence: CASSFQEVTDTQYF.